This T cell receptor (beta chain) emerged from a study of blood T cells in healthy people across ages. Study conclusions and caveats: Roughly linear declines in TCR beta diversity per million T cells occurred with age. Diversity estimates drawn from one million T cells were deemed underestimates.

Through a sample-barcoded 5' primer and a J-beta primer mix, a second PCR was run for roughly 6 to 11 cycles. TCRdb recomputed calls from the 5' RACE reads with MiXCR, one row per CDR3 protein. The repertoire holds 550,000 to 800,000 distinct CDR3 sequences, with around 21% as singletons. Concerning this clonotype itself: Its antigen remains unknown.

Per germline, CDR1 SGHRS and CDR2 YFSETQ. The CDR3 contains 13 residues. The germline V and J ends were trimmed by 4 bases and 7 bases, with 15 bases remaining between them. Per sample, a minimum of 6.5 million PBMCs were isolated. The specimen was blood. The sequence came from a man in his 70s in good health. The chain is built from TRBV5-1 and TRBJ2-7; D possibly matches TRBD1 or TRBD2 (6 bases each). The CDR3 bases are TGCGCCAGCAGCGGGGGGACAACGGGAGAGCAGTACTTC. Translation: CASSGGTTGEQYF.